A single sample gave rise to the 30 T cell receptor beta chains below, sequenced in a study of blood T cell repertoires in COVID-19. TCRdb's copy holds only in-frame clones and misses some; the assay was immunoSEQ multiplex PCR. The sample yields roughly 56,000 clones, about 89% seen once. Sequences were obtained from peripheral blood. Every receptor here comes from a human donor in a cohort sampled during active COVID-19.

The V call is TRBV5-4, the J call TRBJ2-2, with D possibly being TRBD1 (5 bases). The V gene's germline CDR1 is SGHNT and CDR2 YYREEE (reference sequence). V shed 3 bases and J shed 3 bases, with 6 bases lying between them. The CDR3 consists of 13 residues. Here the CDR3 DNA reads TGTGCCAGCAGCTCCAGGGACACCGGGGAGCTGTTTTTT. Residues: CASSSRDTGELFF.

V is TRBV9 and J is TRBJ2-7; D may be TRBD1 (5 bases). Germline V gives CDR1 SGDLS, CDR2 YYNGEE. The CDR3 runs 14 residues. Trimming cost V 0 bases and J 3 bases, with 10 bases left between them. CDR3 coding DNA: TGTGCCAGCAGCGTAGAAGGGGAACTCTACGAGCAGTACTTC. Translated, it gives CASSVEGELYEQYF.

V is TRBV19 and J is TRBJ2-2, with D possibly TRBD2 on 5 matching bases. This CDR3 has 14 residues. CDR1 and CDR2 (germline): LNHDA, SQIVND (reference sequence). V gave up 6 bases and J gave up 1 base, with 9 bases separating them. DNA for the CDR3: TGTGCCAGTAGCCTGGAGGAGAACACCGGGGAGCTGTTTTTT. This encodes CASSLEENTGELFF.

Here the CDR3 reads CASSSLAGGSYEQYF. The DNA for the CDR3 is TGTGCCAGCAGCTCTCTAGCGGGGGGGTCGTACGAGCAGTACTTC. The chain is built from TRBV7-2 and TRBJ2-7; 12 bases agree with TRBD2. Trimming took 4 bases from V and 4 from J; bases not matched to a gene: 5. The germline V gene encodes CDR1 SGHTA and CDR2 FQGNSA. This CDR3 contains 15 residues. Full variable domain (outside the CDR3, taken from reference TRBV7-2 and TRBJ2-7): GAGVSQSPSNKVTEKGKDVELRCDPISGHTALYWYRQSLGQGLEFLIYFQGNSAPDKSGLPSDRFSAERTGGSVSTLTIQRTQQEDSAVYLCASSSLAGGSYEQYFGPGTRLTVT.

This rearrangement joins TRBV28 to TRBJ2-7, with D possibly TRBD1 on 6 matching bases. Trimming left V 5 bases short and J 2 bases short, with 16 bases between. CDR3 length equals 15 residues. The germline V gene has CDR1 MDHEN and CDR2 SYDVKM. The CDR3 reads CASSPHSRDTYEQYF. The CDR3 DNA follows: TGTGCCAGCAGTCCACACTCCAGGGACACCTACGAGCAGTACTTC.

J is TRBJ1-6 and V is TRBV27, with TRBD1 matching 8 bases. The CDR3 covers 17 residues. The ends lost 6 bases at V and 7 bases at J; junction bases unmatched: 14. Germline CDR1 reads MNHEY; CDR2 reads SMNVEV (reference sequence). DNA of the CDR3: TGTGCCAGCAGGGGTAGGATTTCGACAGGGGCGAATTCACCCCTCCACTTT. The encoded protein is CASRGRISTGANSPLHF.

The CDR3 protein is CASSQEVGRGYTF. CDR3 bases: TGTGCCAGCAGCCAAGAAGTGGGCAGAGGCTACACCTTC. V usage is TRBV3-1 (or the pseudogene TRBV3-2) and J usage is TRBJ1-2; D ambiguous. Germline values: CDR1 LGHDT, CDR2 YNNKEL (reference sequence). V dropped 0 bases and J dropped 8 bases, with 10 bases sitting between them. The CDR3 loop spans 13 amino acids.

V gene TRBV10-3 combines with J gene TRBJ2-3; weak D call: TRBD1 (7 bases). This CDR3 has 16 amino acids. The V and J ends lost 3 bases and 0 bases respectively, with 13 bases between them. The germline V gene encodes CDR1 ENHRY and CDR2 SYGVKD. CDR3 sequence reads: CAISESGGTSTDTQYF. For the CDR3, the DNA is TGTGCCATCAGTGAATCAGGGGGGACTAGCACAGATACGCAGTATTTT.

This chain joins TRBV7-9 and TRBJ2-1; maybe TRBD1 (6 bases). The CDR3 has 12 residues. Germline assignment: CDR1 SEHNR and CDR2 FQNEAQ (reference sequence). The V and J ends lost 5 bases and 9 bases respectively, with 11 bases between them. CDR3 residues: CASSKTGLEQFF. CDR3 nucleotides: TGTGCCAGCAGCAAAACAGGGCTTGAGCAGTTCTTC.

The rearrangement joins TRBV28 to TRBJ1-1, with 7 bases aligning to TRBD1. Looked up from germline, CDR1 is MDHEN and CDR2 is SYDVKM. V lost 2 bases to trimming and J lost 1 base; unmatched junction nucleotides: 1. This CDR3 has 14 residues. The CDR3 DNA sequence: TGTGCCAGCAGTTTACGACAGGGGAACACTGAAGCTTTCTTT. It encodes CASSLRQGNTEAFF.

This clone was observed a handful of times. CDR3 protein: CASSFSIGGFNQPQHF. CDR3 nucleotide sequence: TGTGCCAGCAGCTTTAGTATCGGCGGATTTAATCAGCCCCAGCATTTT. The gene calls are TRBV7-9 and TRBJ1-5, with D uncertain. The CDR3 extends over 16 amino acids. The germline V and J ends were trimmed by 3 bases and 4 bases, with 16 bases remaining between them. Germline CDR1 is SEHNR and CDR2 is FQNEAQ (reference sequence).

The chain has TRBV11-2 and TRBJ1-6; 7 nucleotides align to TRBD1. Germline loops: CDR1 SGHAT, CDR2 FQNNGV. The V and J ends lost 5 bases and 8 bases, in that order; junction bases with no gene match: 9. This CDR3 region has 15 residues. CDR3 bases: TGTGCCAGCAGCCAACTCGGGACAGTCGATTCACCCCTCCACTTT. Amino acid sequence: CASSQLGTVDSPLHF. Supplemented by reference TRBV11-2 and TRBJ1-6, the full variable domain reads EAGVAQSPRYKIIEKRQSVAFWCNPISGHATLYWYQQILGQGPKLLIQFQNNGVVDDSQLPKDRFSAERLKGVDSTLKIQPAKLEDSAVYLCASSQLGTVDSPLHFGNGTRLTVT.

The chain joins TRBV14 to TRBJ1-6, with D hard to call. The CDR3 consists of 16 residues. Germline values: CDR1 SGHDN, CDR2 FVKESK. V was pared by 3 bases and J by 0 bases, with 9 bases between. CDR3 DNA sequence: TGTGCCAGCAGCCACCGGTCTCGCTCCTATAATTCACCCCTCCACTTT. Its protein product is CASSHRSRSYNSPLHF. Combining the CDR3 with reference TRBV14 and TRBJ1-6 gives the whole variable domain EAGVTQFPSHSVIEKGQTVTLRCDPISGHDNLYWYRRVMGKEIKFLLHFVKESKQDESGMPNNRFLAERTGGTYSTLKVQPAELEDSGVYFCASSHRSRSYNSPLHFGNGTRLTVT.

This chain links TRBV5-4 with TRBJ1-2, with D possibly matching TRBD1 (5 bases). The V gene's germline CDR1 is SGHNT and CDR2 YYREEE (reference sequence). V was clipped by 2 bases and J by 8 bases, with 16 bases between them. The CDR3 sequence is 14 residues long. The CDR3 sequence: CASSFSGRVRGYTF. In nucleotides, the CDR3 is TGTGCCAGCAGCTTCTCTGGCAGGGTGAGGGGCTACACCTTC.

The chain carries TRBV7-9 and TRBJ1-1, with D maybe TRBD1 (5 bases). Per germline, CDR1 SEHNR and CDR2 FQNEAQ (reference sequence). V lost 1 base and J lost 8, with 8 bases in between. This CDR3 comprises 12 residues. Here the CDR3 DNA reads TGTGCCAGCAGCTTAGAGGCAGGGGAAGCTTTCTTT. Encoded protein: CASSLEAGEAFF.

The gene calls are TRBV9 and TRBJ2-3; 11 bases map to TRBD2. Germline V lookup: CDR1 SGDLS, CDR2 YYNGEE. The CDR3 runs 15 residues. Trimming at V came to 2 bases and at J to 5 bases, leaving 4 bases not matched to a gene. This chain's CDR3 is CASSVLAGGVDTQYF. The CDR3 bases are TGTGCCAGCAGCGTTTTAGCGGGGGGGGTAGATACGCAGTATTTT.

The chain links TRBV5-1 to TRBJ1-3; 7 nucleotides line up with TRBD1. Germline V lookup: CDR1 SGHRS, CDR2 YFSETQ. The CDR3 is made up of 19 amino acids. V trimming: 2 bases; J trimming: 0 bases; junction bases outside the gene matches: 14. The CDR3 loop is CASSFGDSSAHSSGNTIYF. CDR3 nucleotide sequence: TGCGCCAGCAGCTTTGGGGACAGTAGCGCCCATTCCTCTGGAAACACCATATATTTT. Drawing the rest from reference TRBV5-1 and TRBJ1-3, the complete variable domain is KAGVTQTPRYLIKTRGQQVTLSCSPISGHRSVSWYQQTPGQGLQFLFEYFSETQRNKGNFPGRFSGRQFSNSRSEMNVSTLELGDSALYLCASSFGDSSAHSSGNTIYFGEGSWLTVV.

The rearrangement links TRBV24-1 to TRBJ2-5; tentatively, D is TRBD1 (7 bases). Germline-derived CDR1 and CDR2 are KGHDR and SFDVKD. Trimming stripped 7 bases from V and 4 bases from J, with 15 bases between. This CDR3 comprises 14 residues. CDR3 coding DNA: TGTGCCACCAGAAACCCTCAGGGGGGAGAGACCCAGTACTTC. The encoded protein is CATRNPQGGETQYF.

V is TRBV4-1 and J is TRBJ1-3; D unresolved. The CDR3 contains 14 residues. V was pared by 0 bases and J by 4 bases, with 7 bases between. In germline, CDR1 is MGHRA, CDR2 YSYEKL. The chain's CDR3 is CASSQDQTGNTIYF. The DNA for the CDR3 is TGCGCCAGCAGCCAAGATCAGACAGGAAACACCATATATTTT.

The chain has TRBV4-3 and TRBJ2-7, with a weak D call TRBD1 (6 bases). This CDR3 has 15 residues. Trimming removed 3 bases from V and 1 base from J, with 13 bases in between. CDR1 and CDR2 (germline): LGHNA, YSLEER. DNA of the CDR3: TGCGCCAGCAGCCACCGGCCGGGACAATCCTACGAGCAGTACTTC. Residues: CASSHRPGQSYEQYF.

The chain joins TRBV18 to TRBJ2-5; TRBD1 might be the D (5 bases). V gave up 0 bases and J gave up 3 bases, with 11 bases separating them. The CDR3 loop spans 15 amino acids. CDR1 is KGHSH and CDR2 is LQKENI in the germline V gene. CDR3: CASSPPGLQEETQYF. The CDR3 coding sequence is TGTGCCAGCTCACCACCGGGGCTCCAGGAAGAGACCCAGTACTTC. The full variable domain, its missing parts supplied by reference TRBV18 and TRBJ2-5, is NAGVMQNPRHLVRRRGQEARLRCSPMKGHSHVYWYRQLPEEGLKFMVYLQKENIIDESGMPKERFSAEFPKEGPSILRIQQVVRGDSAAYFCASSPPGLQEETQYFGPGTRLLVL.

The chain couples TRBV3-1 (or the pseudogene TRBV3-2) to TRBJ2-5; D may be TRBD1 (6 bases). Germline V lookup: CDR1 LGHDT, CDR2 YNNKEL (reference sequence). CDR3 size: 17 residues. Trimming cost V 0 bases and J 4 bases, with 18 bases left between them. The CDR3 region is CASSQDQSTGMRETQYF. The CDR3 region has the DNA TGTGCCAGCAGCCAAGATCAATCTACAGGGATGAGAGAGACCCAGTACTTC.

In nucleotides, the CDR3 is TGTGCCAGCAGTCGACAGGGGGGGCCCTACGAGCAGTACTTC. Its translation is CASSRQGGPYEQYF. The chain couples TRBV6-2 or TRBV6-3 to TRBJ2-7; TRBD1 matches 9 bases. This CDR3 comprises 14 residues. Germline assignment: CDR1 MNHEY and CDR2 SVGEGT. Unmatched junction bases numbered 4, after V lost 5 bases and J lost 2 bases.

CDR3 region: CASGFGGLYGYTF. The CDR3 DNA reads as TGTGCCAGCGGGTTCGGGGGGTTATATGGCTACACCTTC. The chain uses TRBV12-3 or TRBV12-4 and TRBJ1-2; perhaps TRBD1 as D (5 bases). The V end was cut by 8 bases, the J end by 5 bases, with 15 bases between. The CDR3 spans 13 residues.

The gene calls are TRBV28 and TRBJ2-1, with TRBD1 identical over 11 bases. This CDR3 contains 15 residues. From germline, CDR1 is MDHEN and CDR2 SYDVKM. Trimming cost V 4 bases and J 8 bases; bases outside gene matches: 7. The DNA of the CDR3 is TGTGCCAGCAGTTCCGGGACAGGGGGTCGGGATGAGCAGTTCTTC. Translated: CASSSGTGGRDEQFF.

The chain carries TRBV12-3 or TRBV12-4 and TRBJ2-7; TRBD1 is a possible D gene (5 bases). V was pared by 1 base and J by 4 bases, with 5 bases between. The CDR3 runs to 12 residues. The CDR3 loop is CASSLEGYEQYF. The DNA of the CDR3 is TGTGCCAGCAGTTTAGAGGGGTACGAGCAGTACTTC.

The chain carries TRBV7-2 and TRBJ2-5; 11 positions agree with TRBD1. The CDR3 is 16 residues long. With V trimmed by 1 base and J by 6 bases, 7 bases remained unmatched. Germline-derived CDR1 and CDR2 are SGHTA and FQGNSA. This chain's CDR3 is CASSLEGQGGRQTQYF. CDR3 in DNA: TGTGCCAGCAGCTTAGAGGGACAGGGGGGTAGGCAGACCCAGTACTTC.

The gene calls are TRBV14 and TRBJ1-2; 9 bases map to TRBD1. The CDR3 contains 14 residues. Trimming cost V 3 bases and J 7 bases; bases outside gene matches: 6. CDR1 is SGHDN, CDR2 FVKESK, per germline. The DNA for the CDR3 is TGTGCCAGCAGCCAGAGGACAGGGGACTCTGGCTACACCTTC. Protein sequence: CASSQRTGDSGYTF.

This clone appeared a single time. The chain joins TRBV11-2 to TRBJ2-3, with 8 bases aligning to TRBD2. In germline, CDR1 is SGHAT, CDR2 FQNNGV. V lost 5 bases, J lost 6 bases, and 10 bases stayed unmatched. CDR3 length equals 15 residues. Written as DNA, the CDR3 is TGTGCCAGCAGCCTAGGGCGGGGGGTTATGGATACGCAGTATTTT. This sequence encodes CASSLGRGVMDTQYF. Variable domain in full (rest from reference TRBV11-2 and TRBJ2-3): EAGVAQSPRYKIIEKRQSVAFWCNPISGHATLYWYQQILGQGPKLLIQFQNNGVVDDSQLPKDRFSAERLKGVDSTLKIQPAKLEDSAVYLCASSLGRGVMDTQYFGPGTRLTVL.

Written as DNA, the CDR3 is TGTGCCAGCAGCCAAATCGCGGGATTTGGCTACACCTTC. Translating gives CASSQIAGFGYTF. The V call is TRBV3-1 (or the pseudogene TRBV3-2), the J call TRBJ1-2; D gene ambiguous. Germline values: CDR1 LGHDT, CDR2 YNNKEL (reference sequence). The CDR3 sequence is 13 residues long. Trimming left V 2 bases short and J 7 bases short, with 11 bases between.